This T cell receptor beta chain was sequenced during a study of beta chain features in type 1 diabetes. For the study at large: Healthy donors resembled patients in age, gender and cell yields.

Whole-study findings and limits: TCRB CDR3s were moderately but significantly shorter in Type 1 diabetes patients in all four CD4+ subsets. cDNA-based reads could over-represent cells with high TCR expression. The similarity of naive, central memory and Treg TCRB repertoires appeared greater among patients than among healthy donors.

cDNA synthesis used the whole RNA isolate, giving expressed TCRB sequences. Sequencing was performed with immunoSEQ multiplex PCR; in TCRdb, only in-frame clones are kept and a portion is missing. Of about 170,000 clones in the sample, around 7.9% were seen once. V lost 0 bases and J 2 bases, leaving 14 bases between the germline ends. Germline CDR1 and CDR2: KGHSH and LQKENI. CDR3 size: 16 residues. CD4+ cells of the naive, central memory, regulatory and stem cell-like memory types were sorted via CD45RO/CCR7/CD25/CD127/CD95/CD27. Only a few counts were recorded for this clone. Its antigen remains unidentified.

The sequencing input was central memory CD4+ T cells from blood. The genes are TRBV18 and TRBJ2-7, with D maybe TRBD1 (5 bases). The TCR sequence derives from a young man with type 1 diabetes. CDR3: CASSPPGGQGPYEQYF. CDR3 DNA: TGTGCCAGCTCACCACCGGGCGGTCAGGGTCCCTACGAGCAGTACTTC.